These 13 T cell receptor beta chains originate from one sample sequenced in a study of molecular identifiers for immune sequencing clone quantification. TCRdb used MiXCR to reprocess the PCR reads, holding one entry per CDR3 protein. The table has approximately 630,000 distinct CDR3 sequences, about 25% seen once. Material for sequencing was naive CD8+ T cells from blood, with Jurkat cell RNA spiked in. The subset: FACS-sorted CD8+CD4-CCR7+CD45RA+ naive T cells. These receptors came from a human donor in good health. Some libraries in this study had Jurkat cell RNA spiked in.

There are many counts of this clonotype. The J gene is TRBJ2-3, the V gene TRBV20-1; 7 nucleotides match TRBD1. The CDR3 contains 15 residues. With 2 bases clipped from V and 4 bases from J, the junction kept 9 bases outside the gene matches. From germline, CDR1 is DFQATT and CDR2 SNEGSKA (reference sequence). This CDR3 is CSARPGTVNADTQYF. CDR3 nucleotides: TGCAGTGCTAGACCCGGGACAGTAAACGCAGATACGCAGTATTTT.

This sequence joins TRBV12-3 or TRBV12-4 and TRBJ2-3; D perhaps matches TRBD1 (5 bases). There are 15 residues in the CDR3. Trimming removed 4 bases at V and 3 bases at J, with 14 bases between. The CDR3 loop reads CASSSADISTDTQYF. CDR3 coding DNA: TGTGCCAGCAGTTCCGCGGACATATCGACAGATACGCAGTATTTT.

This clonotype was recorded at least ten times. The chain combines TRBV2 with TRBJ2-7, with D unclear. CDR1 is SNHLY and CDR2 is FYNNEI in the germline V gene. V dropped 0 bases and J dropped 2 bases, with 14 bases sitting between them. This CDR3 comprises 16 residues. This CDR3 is CASSEALVTVPYEQYF. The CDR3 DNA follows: TGTGCCAGCAGTGAAGCGCTTGTGACGGTCCCCTACGAGCAGTACTTC.

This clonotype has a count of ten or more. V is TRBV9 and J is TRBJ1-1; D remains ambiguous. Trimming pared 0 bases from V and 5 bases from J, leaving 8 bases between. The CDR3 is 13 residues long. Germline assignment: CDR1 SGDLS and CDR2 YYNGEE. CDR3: CASSVVPRTEAFF. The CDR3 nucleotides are TGTGCCAGCAGCGTAGTTCCCAGGACTGAAGCTTTCTTT.

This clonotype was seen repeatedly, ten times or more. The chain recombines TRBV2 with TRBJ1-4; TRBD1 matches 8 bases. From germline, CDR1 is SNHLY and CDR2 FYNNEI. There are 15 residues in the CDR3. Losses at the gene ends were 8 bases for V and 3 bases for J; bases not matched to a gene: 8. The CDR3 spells CASGSLDRANEKLFF. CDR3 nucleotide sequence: TGTGCCAGCGGATCACTGGACAGGGCTAATGAAAAACTGTTTTTT.

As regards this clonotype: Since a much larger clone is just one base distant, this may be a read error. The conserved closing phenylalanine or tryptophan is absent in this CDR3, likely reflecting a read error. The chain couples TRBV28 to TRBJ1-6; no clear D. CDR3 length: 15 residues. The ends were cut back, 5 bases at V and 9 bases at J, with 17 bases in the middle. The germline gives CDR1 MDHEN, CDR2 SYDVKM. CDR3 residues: CASSPYRGVGSPLHS. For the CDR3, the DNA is TGTGCCAGCAGTCCCTATCGCGGGGTCGGTTCACCCCTCCACTCT.

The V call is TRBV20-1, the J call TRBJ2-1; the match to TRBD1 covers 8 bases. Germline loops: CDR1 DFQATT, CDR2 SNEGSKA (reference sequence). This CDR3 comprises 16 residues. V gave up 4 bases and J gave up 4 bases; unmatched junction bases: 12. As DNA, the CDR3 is TGCAGTGCTACGGACAGGGTTTCCATACTTTACAATGAGCAGTTCTTC. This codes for CSATDRVSILYNEQFF.

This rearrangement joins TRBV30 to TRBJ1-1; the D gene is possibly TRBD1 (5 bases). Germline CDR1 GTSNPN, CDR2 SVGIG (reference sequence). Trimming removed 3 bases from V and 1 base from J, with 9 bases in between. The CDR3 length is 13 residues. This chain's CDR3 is CAWSRGWNTEAFF. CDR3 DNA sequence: TGTGCCTGGAGCCGGGGGTGGAACACTGAAGCTTTCTTT.

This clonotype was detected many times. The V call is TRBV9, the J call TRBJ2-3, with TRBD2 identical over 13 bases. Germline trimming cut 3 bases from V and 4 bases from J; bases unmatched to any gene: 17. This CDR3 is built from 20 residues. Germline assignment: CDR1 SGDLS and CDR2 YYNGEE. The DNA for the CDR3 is TGTGCCAGCAGCGGTACGACTAGCGGGGGGTTAGTGTGGGGGGCAGATACGCAGTATTTT. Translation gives CASSGTTSGGLVWGADTQYF.

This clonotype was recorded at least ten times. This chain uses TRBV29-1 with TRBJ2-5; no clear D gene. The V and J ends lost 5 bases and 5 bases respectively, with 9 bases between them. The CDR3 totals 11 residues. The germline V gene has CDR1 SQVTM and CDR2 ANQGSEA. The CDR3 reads CSVTWLETQYF. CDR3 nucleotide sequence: TGCAGCGTTACATGGTTGGAGACCCAGTACTTC.

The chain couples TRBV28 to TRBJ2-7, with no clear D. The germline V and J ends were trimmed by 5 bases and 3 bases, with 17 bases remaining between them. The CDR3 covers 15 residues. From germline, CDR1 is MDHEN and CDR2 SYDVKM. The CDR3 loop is CASSPGRGGGYEQYF. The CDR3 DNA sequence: TGTGCCAGCAGTCCGGGTCGTGGTGGTGGCTACGAGCAGTACTTC. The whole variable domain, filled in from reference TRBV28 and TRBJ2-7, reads DVKVTQSSRYLVKRTGEKVFLECVQDMDHENMFWYRQDPGLGLRLIYFSYDVKMKEKGDIPEGYSVSREKKERFSLILESASTNQTSMYLCASSPGRGGGYEQYFGPGTRLTVT.

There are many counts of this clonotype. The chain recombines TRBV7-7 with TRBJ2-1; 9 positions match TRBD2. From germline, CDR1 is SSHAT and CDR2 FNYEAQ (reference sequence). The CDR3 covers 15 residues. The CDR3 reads CASCRLAECGDEQFF. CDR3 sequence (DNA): TGTGCTAGCTGTCGACTAGCGGAGTGCGGAGATGAGCAGTTCTTC.

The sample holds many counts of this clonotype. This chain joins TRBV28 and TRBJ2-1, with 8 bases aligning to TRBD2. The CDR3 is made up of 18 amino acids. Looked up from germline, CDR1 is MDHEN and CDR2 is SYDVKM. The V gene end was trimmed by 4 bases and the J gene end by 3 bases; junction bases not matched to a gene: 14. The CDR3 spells CASSSQTVSGGDYNEQFF. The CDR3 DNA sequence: TGTGCCAGCAGTTCTCAGACGGTGAGCGGGGGCGACTACAATGAGCAGTTCTTC.